This T cell receptor beta chain was sequenced for a study of PD-1 blockade in classical Hodgkin lymphoma. Only in-frame clones appear in the TCRdb table, and some are missing; sequencing was by immunoSEQ multiplex PCR. Here the sample spans about 41,000 clones, around 69% being singletons. Of note for this clone: Antigen: not known.

The sample's time point: cycle 4 day 1 (C4D1), after less than 7 weeks of nivolumab. Every patient was affected by relapse after autologous stem cell transplantation, while exposure to brentuximab vedotin was not uniform. The V and J ends lost 3 bases and 2 bases respectively, with 12 bases between them. This CDR3 is 15 amino acids long. Germline CDR1 and CDR2: LNHDA and SQIVND (reference sequence). Study observations and caveats: Patients who responded completely had about the same baseline diversity as newly diagnosed patients. Repertoire differences lack defined causes, possibly disease activity or prior therapy.

The chain employs TRBV19 and TRBJ2-3, with D perhaps being TRBD1 or TRBD2 (5 bases each). The receptor was isolated from a human donor with classical Hodgkin lymphoma. The material was peripheral blood mononuclear cells (PBMCs), obtained before the fourth cycle of nivolumab. The CDR3 sequence: CASSIWGNNTDTQYF. The CDR3 nucleotides are TGTGCCAGTAGTATTTGGGGGAACAACACAGATACGCAGTATTTT.